This T cell receptor (beta chain) was obtained from a study of T cells in Graves' hyperthyroidism and ophthalmopathy. TCR beta CDR3 regions were amplified from RNA transcripts. TCR CDR3 regions were first amplified by RT-PCR with HTBI primers. Via MiXCR, TCRdb re-called the multiplex PCR reads, giving one row per CDR3 protein. The data show about 570,000 distinct CDR3 sequences, 13% to 15% seen once. This CDR3 region has 16 residues. The V gene's germline CDR1 is SGHNT and CDR2 YENEEA. V lost 5 bases and J lost 1, with 15 bases in between. When ophthalmopathy did not progress within 18 months, Graves' hyperthyroidism was considered stable. Study-wide points: Blood also carried most thyroid clonotypes expanded above 0.001.

Points on this clonotype: Its antigen is unknown.

The sequencing sample was made of blood. The rearrangement joins TRBV11-3 to TRBJ2-1; TRBD1 might be the D (6 bases). This receptor was taken from a woman aged 35 to 49 with Graves' hyperthyroidism. The CDR3 DNA reads TGTGCCAGCAGCCTAAGGGGGAGCGGTTCCTACAATGAGCAGTTCTTC. Amino acids: CASSLRGSGSYNEQFF. Together with reference TRBV11-3 and TRBJ2-1, the CDR3 gives the full variable domain: EAGVVQSPRYKIIEKKQPVAFWCNPISGHNTLYWYLQNLGQGPELLIRYENEEAVDDSQLPKDRFSAERLKGVDSTLKIQPAELGDSAVYLCASSLRGSGSYNEQFFGPGTRLTVL.